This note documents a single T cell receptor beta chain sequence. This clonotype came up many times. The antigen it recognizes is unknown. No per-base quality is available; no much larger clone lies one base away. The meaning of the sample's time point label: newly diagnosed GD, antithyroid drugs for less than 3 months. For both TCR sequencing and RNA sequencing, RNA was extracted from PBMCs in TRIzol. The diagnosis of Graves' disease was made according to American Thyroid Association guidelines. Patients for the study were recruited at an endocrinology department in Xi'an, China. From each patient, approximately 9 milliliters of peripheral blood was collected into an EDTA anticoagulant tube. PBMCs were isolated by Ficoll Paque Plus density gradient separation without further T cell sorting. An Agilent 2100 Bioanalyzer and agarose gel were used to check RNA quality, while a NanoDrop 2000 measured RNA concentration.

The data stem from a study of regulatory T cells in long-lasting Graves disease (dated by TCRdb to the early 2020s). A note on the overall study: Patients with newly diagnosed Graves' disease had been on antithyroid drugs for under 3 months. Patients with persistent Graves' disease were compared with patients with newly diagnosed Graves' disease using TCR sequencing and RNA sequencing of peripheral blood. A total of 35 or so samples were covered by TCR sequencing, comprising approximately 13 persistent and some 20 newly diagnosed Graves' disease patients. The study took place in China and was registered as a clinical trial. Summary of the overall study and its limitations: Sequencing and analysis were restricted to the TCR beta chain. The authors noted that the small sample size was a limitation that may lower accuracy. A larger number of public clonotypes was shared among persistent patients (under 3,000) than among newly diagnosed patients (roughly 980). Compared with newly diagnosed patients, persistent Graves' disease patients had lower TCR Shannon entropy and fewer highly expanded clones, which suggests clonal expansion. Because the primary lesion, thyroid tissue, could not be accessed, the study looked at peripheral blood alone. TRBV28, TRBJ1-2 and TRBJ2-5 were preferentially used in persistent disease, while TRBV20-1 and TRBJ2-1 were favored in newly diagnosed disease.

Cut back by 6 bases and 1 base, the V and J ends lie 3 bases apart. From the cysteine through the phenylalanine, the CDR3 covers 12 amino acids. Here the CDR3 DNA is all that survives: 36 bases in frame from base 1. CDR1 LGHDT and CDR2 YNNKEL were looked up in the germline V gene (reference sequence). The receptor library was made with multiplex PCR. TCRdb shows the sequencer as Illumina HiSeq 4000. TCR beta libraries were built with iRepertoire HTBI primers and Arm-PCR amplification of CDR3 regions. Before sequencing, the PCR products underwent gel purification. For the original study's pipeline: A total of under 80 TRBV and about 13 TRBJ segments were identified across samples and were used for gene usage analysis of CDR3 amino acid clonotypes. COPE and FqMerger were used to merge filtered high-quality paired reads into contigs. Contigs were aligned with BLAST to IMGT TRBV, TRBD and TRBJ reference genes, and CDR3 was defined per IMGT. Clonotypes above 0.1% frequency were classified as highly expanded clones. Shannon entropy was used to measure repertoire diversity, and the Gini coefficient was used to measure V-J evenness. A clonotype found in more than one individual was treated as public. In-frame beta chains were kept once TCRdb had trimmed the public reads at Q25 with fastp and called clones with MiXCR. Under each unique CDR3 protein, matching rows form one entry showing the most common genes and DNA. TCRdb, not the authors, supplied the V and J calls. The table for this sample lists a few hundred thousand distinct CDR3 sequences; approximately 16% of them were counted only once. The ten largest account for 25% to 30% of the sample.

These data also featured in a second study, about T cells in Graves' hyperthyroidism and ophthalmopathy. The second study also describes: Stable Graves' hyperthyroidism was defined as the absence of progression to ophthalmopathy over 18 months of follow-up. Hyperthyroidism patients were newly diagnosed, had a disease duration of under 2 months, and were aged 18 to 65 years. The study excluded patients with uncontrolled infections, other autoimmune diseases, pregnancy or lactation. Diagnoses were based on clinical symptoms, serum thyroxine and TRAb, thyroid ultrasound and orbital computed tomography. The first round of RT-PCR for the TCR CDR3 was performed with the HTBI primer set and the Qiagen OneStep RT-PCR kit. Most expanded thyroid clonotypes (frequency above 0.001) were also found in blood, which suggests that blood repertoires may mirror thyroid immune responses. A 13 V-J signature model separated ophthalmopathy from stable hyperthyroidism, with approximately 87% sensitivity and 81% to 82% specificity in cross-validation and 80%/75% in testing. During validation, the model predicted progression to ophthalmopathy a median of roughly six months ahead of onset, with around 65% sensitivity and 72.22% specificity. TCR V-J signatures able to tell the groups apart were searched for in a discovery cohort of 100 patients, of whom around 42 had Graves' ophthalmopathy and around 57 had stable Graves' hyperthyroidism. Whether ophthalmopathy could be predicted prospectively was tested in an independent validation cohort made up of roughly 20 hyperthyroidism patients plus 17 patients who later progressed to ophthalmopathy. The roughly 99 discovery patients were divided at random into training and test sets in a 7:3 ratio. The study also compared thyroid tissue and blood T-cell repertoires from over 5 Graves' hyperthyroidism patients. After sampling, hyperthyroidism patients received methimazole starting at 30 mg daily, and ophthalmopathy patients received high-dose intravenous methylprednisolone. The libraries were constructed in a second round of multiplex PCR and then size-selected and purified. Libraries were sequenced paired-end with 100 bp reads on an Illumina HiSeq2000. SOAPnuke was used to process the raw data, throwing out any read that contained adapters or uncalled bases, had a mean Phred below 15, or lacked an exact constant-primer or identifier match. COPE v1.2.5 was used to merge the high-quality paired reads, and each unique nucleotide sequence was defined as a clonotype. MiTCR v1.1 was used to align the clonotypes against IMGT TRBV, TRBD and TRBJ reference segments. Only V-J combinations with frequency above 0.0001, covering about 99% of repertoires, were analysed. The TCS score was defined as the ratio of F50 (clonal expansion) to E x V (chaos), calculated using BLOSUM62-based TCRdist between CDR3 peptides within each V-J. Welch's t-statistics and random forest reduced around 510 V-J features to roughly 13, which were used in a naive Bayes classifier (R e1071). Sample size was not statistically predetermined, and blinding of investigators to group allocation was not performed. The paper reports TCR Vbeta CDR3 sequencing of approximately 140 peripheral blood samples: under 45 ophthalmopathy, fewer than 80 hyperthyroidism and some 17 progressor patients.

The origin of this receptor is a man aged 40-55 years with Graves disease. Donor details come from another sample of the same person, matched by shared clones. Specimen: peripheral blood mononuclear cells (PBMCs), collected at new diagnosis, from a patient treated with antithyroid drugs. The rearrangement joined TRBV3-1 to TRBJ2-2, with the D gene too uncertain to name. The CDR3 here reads CASRQNTGELFF. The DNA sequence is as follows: TGTGCCAGCAGACAGAACACCGGGGAGCTGTTTTTT.